This entry is about one TCR beta chain. No antigen is known for it. Time point indicated: baseline, week 1 (first vaccination visit). The treatment: pre-vaccination baseline after standard-of-care therapy. Germline CDR1 SQVTM, CDR2 ANQGSEA. Deletions cut 4 bases from V and 0 bases from J, with 7 bases between. The CDR3 is 14 residues long. The data were taken from a study of a mutant IDH1 vaccine in newly diagnosed glioma. Across the whole study: The treated population exhibited a male proportion of 62.5%, a female proportion of approximately 38%, and a mean age of roughly 41 years. Pretreatment consisted of radiotherapy, temozolomide, or both, with most receiving both. Study-level results: The authors found pseudoprogression apparently unrelated to changes in top peripheral T cell clonotypes. Detectable vaccine-induced immune responses arose in around 95% of patients.

This table comes from immunoSEQ multiplex PCR, and its TCRdb copy is limited to in-frame clones, with some not included. The sample has 95,000 to 100,000 clones; around 90% are singletons. The rearrangement links TRBV29-1 to TRBJ2-6; D remains ambiguous. This TCR was recovered from a woman in her 50s with glioma. The sequences come from PBMCs, collected from a glioma patient treated with radiotherapy, temozolomide or both. The CDR3 loop is CSVAAASGANVLTF. DNA of the CDR3: TGCAGCGTTGCCGCGGCCTCTGGGGCCAACGTCCTGACTTTC.